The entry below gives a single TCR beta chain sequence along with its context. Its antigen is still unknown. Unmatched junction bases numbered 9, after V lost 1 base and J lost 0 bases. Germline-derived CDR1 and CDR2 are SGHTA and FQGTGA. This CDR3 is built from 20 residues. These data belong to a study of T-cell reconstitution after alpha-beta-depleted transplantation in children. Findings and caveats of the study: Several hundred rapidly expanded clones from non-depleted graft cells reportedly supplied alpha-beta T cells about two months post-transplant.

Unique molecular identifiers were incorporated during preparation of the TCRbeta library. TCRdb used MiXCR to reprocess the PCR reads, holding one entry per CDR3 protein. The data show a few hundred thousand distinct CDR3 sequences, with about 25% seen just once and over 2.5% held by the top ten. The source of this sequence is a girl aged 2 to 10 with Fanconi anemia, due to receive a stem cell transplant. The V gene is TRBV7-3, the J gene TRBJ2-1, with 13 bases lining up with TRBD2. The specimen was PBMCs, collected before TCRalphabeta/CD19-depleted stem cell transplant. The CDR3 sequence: CASSLNPGLAGVHSYNEQFF. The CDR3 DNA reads TGTGCCAGCAGCTTAAACCCTGGACTAGCGGGAGTGCACTCCTACAATGAGCAGTTCTTC. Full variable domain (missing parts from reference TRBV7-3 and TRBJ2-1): GAGVSQTPSNKVTEKGKYVELRCDPISGHTALYWYRQSLGQGPEFLIYFQGTGAADDSGLPNDRFFAVRPEGSVSTLKIQRTERGDSAVYLCASSLNPGLAGVHSYNEQFFGPGTRLTVL.